These 29 T cell receptor beta chains were all obtained from the same sample, sequenced in a study of CD4+ T cells in melanoma. Some clones are missing from TCRdb's copy, which holds only in-frame ones; the method was immunoSEQ multiplex PCR. The sample contains roughly 52,000 clones, 60% to 80% of which appear only once. The sample comprised tumor tissue. The receptors originated from a human donor with melanoma.

The gene calls are TRBV19 and TRBJ1-1; D gene uncertain. This CDR3 is 13 amino acids long. The V end was cut by 3 bases, the J end by 0 bases, with 5 bases between. Germline V gene sequence: CDR1 LNHDA, CDR2 SQIVND (reference sequence). CDR3 in DNA: TGTGCCAGTAGTATCACCCTGAACACTGAAGCTTTCTTT. This encodes CASSITLNTEAFF.

This sequence joins TRBV7-2 and TRBJ2-3; 8 bases map to TRBD2. The CDR3 totals 17 residues. V was pared by 4 bases and J by 0 bases, with 9 bases of the junction left unmatched. CDR1 SGHTA and CDR2 FQGNSA come from the germline V gene. CDR3 in amino acids: CASSSQTSAPSTDTQYF. DNA of the CDR3: TGTGCCAGCAGCTCTCAGACTAGCGCCCCAAGCACAGATACGCAGTATTTT.

This clone was detected a few times. Written as DNA, the CDR3 is TGTGCCAGCAGCCCGCTAGGGGCGGTAAACTATGGCTACACCTTC. Translation: CASSPLGAVNYGYTF. J is TRBJ1-2 and V is TRBV5-5; maybe TRBD1 (5 bases). Germline CDR1 is SGHKS and CDR2 is YYEKEE (reference sequence). This CDR3 spans 15 amino acids. The ends were cut back, 4 bases at V and 2 bases at J, with 15 bases in the middle.

This clone was seen a few times. CDR3 coding DNA: TGTGCCAGCAGTTTGTCATACTACGAGCAGTACTTC. It encodes CASSLSYYEQYF. J is TRBJ2-7 and V is TRBV28; D unresolved. In germline, CDR1 is MDHEN, CDR2 SYDVKM. There are 12 residues in the CDR3. Trimming cost V 3 bases and J 3 bases, with 6 bases left between them.

The chain recombines TRBV2 with TRBJ1-4; no clear D. Germline CDR1 reads SNHLY; CDR2 reads FYNNEI. The CDR3 sequence is 15 residues long. The ends were cut back, 4 bases at V and 8 bases at J, with 17 bases in the middle. CDR3 DNA sequence: TGTGCCAGCAGTGTACTGGCGACTCAACCCGAAAAACTGTTTTTT. It encodes CASSVLATQPEKLFF.

The gene calls are TRBV27 and TRBJ2-7; D is ambiguous. The length of the CDR3 is 15 residues. Germline CDR1 reads MNHEY; CDR2 reads SMNVEV (reference sequence). Trimming shortened V by 6 bases and J by 4 bases, and 19 bases separated the two germline ends. CDR3: CASSPAADHLYEQYF. CDR3 coding DNA: TGTGCCAGCAGCCCCGCGGCAGATCATCTTTACGAGCAGTACTTC.

The sample holds one count of this clone. The gene calls are TRBV15 and TRBJ2-4, with D unclear. CDR1 LNHNV and CDR2 YYDKDF come from the germline V gene (reference sequence). Trimming removed 8 bases from V and 3 bases from J, with 11 bases in between. The CDR3 is 13 amino acids. The CDR3 DNA reads as TGTGCCACCCGCCGGGTGGGCAAAAACATTCAGTACTTC. Amino acids: CATRRVGKNIQYF.

The chain has TRBV5-1 and TRBJ2-5, with 8 bases fitting TRBD2. Trimming at V came to 1 base and at J to 3 bases, leaving 5 bases not matched to a gene. CDR3 length equals 15 residues. The germline CDR1 and CDR2 sequences are SGHRS and YFSETQ. CDR3 region: CASSLMDGGEETQYF. The DNA of the CDR3 is TGCGCCAGCAGCTTGATGGACGGGGGGGAAGAGACCCAGTACTTC.

This clone was recorded once. The J gene is TRBJ1-2, the V gene TRBV2; D is undetermined. Trimming removed 6 bases at V and 3 bases at J, with 8 bases between. CDR1 SNHLY and CDR2 FYNNEI come from the germline V gene. The CDR3 is 12 amino acids. CDR3 in DNA: TGTGCCAGCAGCCGGACTGACTATGGCTACACCTTC. Its protein product is CASSRTDYGYTF.

Here the CDR3 reads CASSLASRPGNTDTQYF. CDR3 coding DNA: TGTGCCAGCAGCTTAGCGTCTCGGCCAGGGAACACAGATACGCAGTATTTT. The chain has TRBV7-2 and TRBJ2-3; a weak D match, TRBD1 (5 bases). This CDR3 comprises 17 residues. V was shortened by 0 bases and J by 2 bases, with 15 bases between the two germline ends. Germline lookup yields CDR1 SGHTA and CDR2 FQGNSA.

The V and J genes are TRBV9 and TRBJ2-7; D might be TRBD1 (5 bases). The CDR3 totals 14 residues. V shed 4 bases and J shed 5 bases, with 16 bases lying between them. Germline lookup yields CDR1 SGDLS and CDR2 YYNGEE. CDR3 amino acids: CASSTRQFGDEQYF. CDR3 in DNA: TGTGCCAGCAGCACCCGACAGTTTGGGGACGAGCAGTACTTC.

V usage is TRBV5-6 and J usage is TRBJ2-7; 9 positions agree with TRBD1. Germline V gene lookup returns CDR1 SGHDT and CDR2 YYEEEE. With V trimmed by 3 bases and J by 3 bases, 7 bases remained unmatched. The CDR3 has 15 amino acids. This CDR3 is CASSSRDRDFYEQYF. The CDR3 coding sequence is TGTGCCAGCAGCTCCCGGGACAGGGATTTCTACGAGCAGTACTTC.

The rearrangement joins TRBV19 to TRBJ1-1; 7 bases line up with TRBD1. The V and J ends lost 6 bases and 2 bases, in that order; junction bases with no gene match: 6. This CDR3 region has 14 residues. Germline V gives CDR1 LNHDA, CDR2 SQIVND (reference sequence). The CDR3 nucleotides read TGTGCCAGTAGACACAGGGGCGGCAACACTGAAGCTTTCTTT. Translating it yields CASRHRGGNTEAFF.

This clone is categorized as medium-sized (0.01 to 0.1%). This chain connects TRBV4-1 to TRBJ1-1; D is unclear. V shed 8 bases and J shed 0 bases, with 13 bases lying between them. The germline V gene has CDR1 MGHRA and CDR2 YSYEKL. The CDR3 is made up of 14 amino acids. The CDR3 DNA reads TGCGCCAGCGGGGAGACGAATATGAACACTGAAGCTTTCTTT. Protein sequence: CASGETNMNTEAFF.

This clone has only a few counts. The chain couples TRBV7-2 to TRBJ2-3, with D perhaps matching TRBD2 (7 bases). The CDR3 covers 13 residues. Per the germline V gene, CDR1 is SGHTA and CDR2 is FQGNSA. The ends were cut back, 5 bases at V and 3 bases at J, with 9 bases in the middle. Here the CDR3 reads CASSAGATDTQYF. The DNA of the CDR3 is TGTGCCAGCAGCGCGGGGGCGACAGATACGCAGTATTTT.

The gene calls are TRBV2 and TRBJ2-1, with 7 bases lining up with TRBD1. The V and J ends lost 6 bases and 1 base, in that order; junction bases with no gene match: 3. Germline V gene data show CDR1 as SNHLY and CDR2 as FYNNEI. CDR3 size: 14 residues. The CDR3 DNA reads as TGTGCCAGCAGCCGGGACAGTTCCTACAATGAGCAGTTCTTC. Amino acid sequence: CASSRDSSYNEQFF.

The chain couples TRBV28 to TRBJ2-7, with D hard to call. V was pared by 3 bases and J by 4 bases, with 13 bases between. This CDR3 has 14 amino acids. Germline V gene sequence: CDR1 MDHEN, CDR2 SYDVKM. DNA for the CDR3: TGTGCCAGCAGTTTTAAGGGCAGTTGGTACGAGCAGTACTTC. As protein: CASSFKGSWYEQYF.

This clone was seen a handful of times. The chain has TRBV11-2 and TRBJ1-1; perhaps TRBD1 as D (6 bases). Germline V gives CDR1 SGHAT, CDR2 FQNNGV. The CDR3 extends over 14 amino acids. V dropped 5 bases and J dropped 6 bases, with 16 bases sitting between them. This CDR3 reads CASSVRTDGSEAFF. The CDR3 nucleotides read TGTGCCAGCAGCGTCAGGACAGATGGATCTGAAGCTTTCTTT.

This rearrangement joins TRBV16 to TRBJ1-2; 8 bases are shared with TRBD1. CDR3 length equals 14 residues. Germline CDR1 is KGHSY and CDR2 is FQNENV. J gave up 8 bases and V 1 base, and 6 bases lay outside the gene matches. The CDR3 protein is CASSQFARGQGYTF. In DNA form, the CDR3 reads TGTGCCAGCAGCCAATTTGCCAGGGGGCAAGGCTACACCTTC.

V gene TRBV7-9 combines with J gene TRBJ2-1; D not certain. This CDR3 comprises 11 residues. V dropped 10 bases and J dropped 8 bases, with 12 bases sitting between them. Germline-derived CDR1 and CDR2 are SEHNR and FQNEAQ (reference sequence). CDR3 nucleotide sequence: TGTGCCACTCACTCCTATGATGAGCAGTTCTTC. It is translated as CATHSYDEQFF.

This rearrangement joins TRBV27 to TRBJ2-2; D might be TRBD2 (5 bases). This CDR3 region has 14 residues. Germline V gene data show CDR1 as MNHEY and CDR2 as SMNVEV (reference sequence). Trimming cost V 6 bases and J 1 base, with 9 bases left between them. This CDR3 is CASRTGENTGELFF. CDR3 sequence (DNA): TGTGCCAGCAGGACCGGGGAGAACACCGGGGAGCTGTTTTTT.

The chain has TRBV5-4 and TRBJ1-1, with D perhaps matching TRBD1 (6 bases). With 4 bases removed from V and 4 bases from J, the gap between germline ends came to 17 bases. CDR1 and CDR2 (germline): SGHNT, YYREEE (reference sequence). This CDR3 region has 15 residues. The CDR3 DNA follows: TGTGCCAGCAGCAAATCAGGGGCCAGCGCCACTGAAGCTTTCTTT. It translates to CASSKSGASATEAFF. Based on the CDR3 plus reference TRBV5-4 and TRBJ1-1, the full variable domain is ETGVTQSPTHLIKTRGQQVTLRCSSQSGHNTVSWYQQALGQGPQFIFQYYREEENGRGNFPPRFSGLQFPNYSSELNVNALELDDSALYLCASSKSGASATEAFFGQGTRLTVV.

This clone turned up a few times. CDR3 in DNA: TGTGCCAGCAGTGGTTTGGGTGATGAGCAGTTCTTC. Amino acid sequence: CASSGLGDEQFF. This chain uses TRBV2 with TRBJ2-1; unclear D gene. CDR1 is SNHLY and CDR2 is FYNNEI in the germline V gene. Trimming stripped 4 bases from V and 8 bases from J, with 9 bases between. CDR3 size: 12 residues.

V usage is TRBV7-3 and J usage is TRBJ2-3, with TRBD2 matching over 7 bases. With 5 bases clipped from V and 5 bases from J, the junction kept 7 bases outside the gene matches. In germline, CDR1 is SGHTA, CDR2 FQGTGA. CDR3 length equals 14 residues. In DNA, the CDR3 is TGTGCCAGCAGCCCCGGACTAGGTGAAGATACGCAGTATTTT. It is translated as CASSPGLGEDTQYF.

This clone was observed at least ten times. The rearrangement links TRBV29-1 to TRBJ1-1; D gene ambiguous. CDR1 SQVTM and CDR2 ANQGSEA come from the germline V gene. V gave up 3 bases and J gave up 1 base, with 18 bases separating them. This CDR3 spans 16 amino acids. The CDR3 reads CSVDPWMLGPNTEAFF. The CDR3 DNA sequence: TGCAGCGTTGATCCTTGGATGTTAGGACCGAACACTGAAGCTTTCTTT.

The V gene is TRBV20-1, the J gene TRBJ1-2; D gene ambiguous. This CDR3 contains 9 residues. Germline loops: CDR1 DFQATT, CDR2 SNEGSKA (reference sequence). The germline V and J ends were trimmed by 6 bases and 8 bases, with 7 bases remaining between them. The CDR3 sequence: CSAHRGYTF. The CDR3 DNA sequence: TGCAGTGCCCATAGAGGCTACACCTTC.

This clone was seen ten or more times. The chain joins TRBV10-2 to TRBJ1-1, with 11 nucleotides matching TRBD1. J gave up 1 base and V 3 bases, and 4 bases lay outside the gene matches. The germline CDR1 and CDR2 sequences are WSHSY and SAAADI. The CDR3 runs 16 residues. The CDR3 is CASSEGQGAWNTEAFF. The DNA of the CDR3 is TGCGCCAGCAGTGAAGGACAGGGGGCTTGGAACACTGAAGCTTTCTTT.

The chain carries TRBV28 and TRBJ2-7; a possible D gene is TRBD1 (6 bases). The CDR3 runs to 14 residues. Trimming removed 2 bases at V and 2 bases at J, with 10 bases between. Per germline, CDR1 MDHEN and CDR2 SYDVKM. The CDR3 DNA sequence: TGTGCCAGCAGTTTACAGGGGTCGGCCTACGAGCAGTACTTC. Protein: CASSLQGSAYEQYF. The full variable domain, completed using reference TRBV28 and TRBJ2-7, is DVKVTQSSRYLVKRTGEKVFLECVQDMDHENMFWYRQDPGLGLRLIYFSYDVKMKEKGDIPEGYSVSREKKERFSLILESASTNQTSMYLCASSLQGSAYEQYFGPGTRLTVT.

The chain carries TRBV19 and TRBJ2-3; 7 positions agree with TRBD2. Trimming at V came to 7 bases and at J to 1 base, leaving 5 bases not matched to a gene. CDR3 length: 14 residues. Germline CDR1 is LNHDA and CDR2 is SQIVND (reference sequence). CDR3 sequence reads: CASTGTTGTDTQYF. The CDR3 DNA reads TGTGCCAGTACTGGGACTACAGGCACAGATACGCAGTATTTT. The variable domain in full, completed from reference TRBV19 and TRBJ2-3, reads DGGITQSPKYLFRKEGQNVTLSCEQNLNHDAMYWYRQDPGQGLRLIYYSQIVNDFQKGDIAEGYSVSREKKESFPLTVTSAQKNPTAFYLCASTGTTGTDTQYFGPGTRLTVL.